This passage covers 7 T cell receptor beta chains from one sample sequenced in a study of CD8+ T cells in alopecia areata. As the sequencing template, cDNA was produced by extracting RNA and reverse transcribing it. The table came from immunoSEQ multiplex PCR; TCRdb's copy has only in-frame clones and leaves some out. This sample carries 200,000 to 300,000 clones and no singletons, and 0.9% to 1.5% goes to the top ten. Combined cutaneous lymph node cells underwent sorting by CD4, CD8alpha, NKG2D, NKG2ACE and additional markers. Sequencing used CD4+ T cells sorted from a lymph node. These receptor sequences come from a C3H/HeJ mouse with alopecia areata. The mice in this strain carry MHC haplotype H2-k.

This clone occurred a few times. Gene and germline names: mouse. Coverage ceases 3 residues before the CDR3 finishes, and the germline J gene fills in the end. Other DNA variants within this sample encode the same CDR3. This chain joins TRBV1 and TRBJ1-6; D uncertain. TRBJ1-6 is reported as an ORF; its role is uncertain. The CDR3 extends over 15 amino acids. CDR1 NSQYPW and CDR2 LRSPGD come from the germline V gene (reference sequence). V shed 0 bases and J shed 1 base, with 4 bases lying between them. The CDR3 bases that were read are TGCACCTGCAGTGCAGACATATCCTATAATTCGCCC. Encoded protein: CTCSADISYNSP. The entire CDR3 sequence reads CTCSADISYNSPLYF.

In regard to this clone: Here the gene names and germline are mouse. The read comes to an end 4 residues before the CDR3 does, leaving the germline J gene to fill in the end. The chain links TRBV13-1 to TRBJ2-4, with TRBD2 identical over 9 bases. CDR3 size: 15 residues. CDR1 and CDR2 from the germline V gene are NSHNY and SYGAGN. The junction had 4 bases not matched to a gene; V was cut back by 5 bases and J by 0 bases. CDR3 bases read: TGTGCCAGCAGCAGGACTGGGGATAGTCAAAAC. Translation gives CASSRTGDSQN. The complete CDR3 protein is CASSRTGDSQNTLYF.

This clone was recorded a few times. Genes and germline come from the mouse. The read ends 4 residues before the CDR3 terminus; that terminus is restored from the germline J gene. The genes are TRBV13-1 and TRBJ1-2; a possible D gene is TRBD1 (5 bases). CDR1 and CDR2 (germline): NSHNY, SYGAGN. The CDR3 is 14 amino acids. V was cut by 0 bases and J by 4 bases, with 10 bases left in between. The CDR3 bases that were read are TGTGCCAGCAGTGATGTGAGGGGTGGCTCC. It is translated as CASSDVRGGS. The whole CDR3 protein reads CASSDVRGGSDYTF.

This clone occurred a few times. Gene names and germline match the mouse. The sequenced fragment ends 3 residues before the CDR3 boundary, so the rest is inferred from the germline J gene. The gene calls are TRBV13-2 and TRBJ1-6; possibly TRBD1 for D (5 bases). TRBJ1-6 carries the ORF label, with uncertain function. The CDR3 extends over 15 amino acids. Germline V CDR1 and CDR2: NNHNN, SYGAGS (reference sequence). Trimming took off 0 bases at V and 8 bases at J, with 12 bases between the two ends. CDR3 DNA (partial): TGTGCCAGCGGTGATGCGCCAGGGAAGGATTCGCCC. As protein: CASGDAPGKDSP. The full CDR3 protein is CASGDAPGKDSPLYF.

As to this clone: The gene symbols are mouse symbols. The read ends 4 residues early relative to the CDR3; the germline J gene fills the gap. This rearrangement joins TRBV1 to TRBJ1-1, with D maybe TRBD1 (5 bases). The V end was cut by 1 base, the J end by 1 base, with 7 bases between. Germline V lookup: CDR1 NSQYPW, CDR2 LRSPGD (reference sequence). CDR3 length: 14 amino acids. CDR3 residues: CTCSAAGMNTEVFF. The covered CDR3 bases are TGCACCTGCAGTGCAGCAGGGATGAACACA.

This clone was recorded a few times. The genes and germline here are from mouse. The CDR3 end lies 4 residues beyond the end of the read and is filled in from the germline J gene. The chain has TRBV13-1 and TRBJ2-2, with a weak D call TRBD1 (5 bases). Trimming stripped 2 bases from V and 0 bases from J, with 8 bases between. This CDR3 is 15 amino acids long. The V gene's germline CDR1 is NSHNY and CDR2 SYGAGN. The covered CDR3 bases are TGTGCCAGCAGTGAACGACAGTCAAACACCGGG. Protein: CASSERQSNTG. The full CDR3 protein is CASSERQSNTGQLYF.

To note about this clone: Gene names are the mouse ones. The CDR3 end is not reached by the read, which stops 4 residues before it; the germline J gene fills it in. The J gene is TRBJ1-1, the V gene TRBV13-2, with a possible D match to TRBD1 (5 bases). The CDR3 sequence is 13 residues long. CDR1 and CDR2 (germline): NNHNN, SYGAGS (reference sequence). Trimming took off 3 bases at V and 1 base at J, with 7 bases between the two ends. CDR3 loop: CASGAGSNTEVFF. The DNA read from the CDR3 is TGTGCCAGCGGTGCAGGGTCGAACACA.